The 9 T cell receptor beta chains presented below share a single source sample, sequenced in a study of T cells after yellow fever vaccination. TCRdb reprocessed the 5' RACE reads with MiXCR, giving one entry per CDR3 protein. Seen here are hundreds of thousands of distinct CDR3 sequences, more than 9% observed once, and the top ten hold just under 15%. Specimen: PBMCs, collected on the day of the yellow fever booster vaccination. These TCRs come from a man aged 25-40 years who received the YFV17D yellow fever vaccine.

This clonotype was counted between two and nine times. CDR3: CSARDETGGGDTQYF. For the CDR3, the DNA is TGCAGTGCTAGAGATGAAACGGGAGGGGGAGATACGCAGTATTTT. The chain recombines TRBV20-1 with TRBJ2-3, with 8 nucleotides matching TRBD2. Germline-derived CDR1 and CDR2 are DFQATT and SNEGSKA (reference sequence). The CDR3 totals 15 residues. J gave up 5 bases and V 0 bases, and 7 bases lay outside the gene matches.

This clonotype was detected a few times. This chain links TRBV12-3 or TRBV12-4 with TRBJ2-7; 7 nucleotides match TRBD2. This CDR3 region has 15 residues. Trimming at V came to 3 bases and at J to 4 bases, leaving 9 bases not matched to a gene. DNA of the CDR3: TGTGCCAGCAGTTTTATGGCGGGAGAGCGTTACGAGCAGTACTTC. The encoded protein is CASSFMAGERYEQYF.

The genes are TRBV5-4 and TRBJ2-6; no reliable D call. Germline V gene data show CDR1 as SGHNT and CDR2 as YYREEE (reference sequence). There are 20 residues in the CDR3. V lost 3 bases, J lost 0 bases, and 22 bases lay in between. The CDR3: CASSSDGPGRHSSGANVLTF. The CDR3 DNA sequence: TGTGCCAGCAGCTCGGATGGCCCTGGGCGGCACAGCTCTGGGGCCAACGTCCTGACTTTC.

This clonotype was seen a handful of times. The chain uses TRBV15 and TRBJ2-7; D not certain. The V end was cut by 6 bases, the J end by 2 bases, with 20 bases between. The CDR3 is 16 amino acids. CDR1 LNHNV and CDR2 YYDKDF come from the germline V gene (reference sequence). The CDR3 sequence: CATRVGSDVNTYEQYF. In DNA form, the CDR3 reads TGTGCCACCAGGGTCGGCAGCGACGTAAACACCTACGAGCAGTACTTC.

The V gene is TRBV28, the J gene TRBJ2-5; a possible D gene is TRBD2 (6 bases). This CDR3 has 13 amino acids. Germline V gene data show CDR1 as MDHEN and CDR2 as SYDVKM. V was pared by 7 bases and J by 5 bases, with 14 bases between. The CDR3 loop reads CASTPPGVETQYF. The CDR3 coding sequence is TGTGCCAGCACCCCCCCGGGAGTCGAGACCCAGTACTTC. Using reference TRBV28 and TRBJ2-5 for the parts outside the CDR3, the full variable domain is DVKVTQSSRYLVKRTGEKVFLECVQDMDHENMFWYRQDPGLGLRLIYFSYDVKMKEKGDIPEGYSVSREKKERFSLILESASTNQTSMYLCASTPPGVETQYFGPGTRLLVL.

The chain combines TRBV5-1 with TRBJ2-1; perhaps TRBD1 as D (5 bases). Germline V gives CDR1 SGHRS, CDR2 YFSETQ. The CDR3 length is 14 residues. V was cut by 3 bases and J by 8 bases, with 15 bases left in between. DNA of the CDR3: TGCGCCAGCAGCTCCCGGACCGGCAGGGATGAGCAGTTCTTC. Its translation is CASSSRTGRDEQFF.

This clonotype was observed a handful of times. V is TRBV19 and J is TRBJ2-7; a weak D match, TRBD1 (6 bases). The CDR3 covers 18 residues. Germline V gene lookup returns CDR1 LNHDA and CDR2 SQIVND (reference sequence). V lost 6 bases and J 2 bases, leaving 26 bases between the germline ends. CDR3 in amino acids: CASSPSSLDRMLTYEQYF. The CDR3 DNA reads TGTGCCAGTAGCCCGTCCAGCCTAGACAGGATGCTAACCTACGAGCAGTACTTC.

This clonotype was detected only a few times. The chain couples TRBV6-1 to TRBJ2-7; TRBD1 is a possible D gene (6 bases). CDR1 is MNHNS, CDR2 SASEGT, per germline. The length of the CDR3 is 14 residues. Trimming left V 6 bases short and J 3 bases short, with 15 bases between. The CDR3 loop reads CASSFTGSGYEQYF. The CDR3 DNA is TGTGCCAGCAGCTTTACAGGGAGTGGCTACGAGCAGTACTTC.

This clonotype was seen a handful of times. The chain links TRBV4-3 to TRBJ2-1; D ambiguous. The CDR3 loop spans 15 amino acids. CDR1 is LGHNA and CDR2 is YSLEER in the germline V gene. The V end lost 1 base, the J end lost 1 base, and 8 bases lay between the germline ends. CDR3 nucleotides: TGCGCCAGCAGCCAAGGTGTCCGTTCCTACAATGAGCAGTTCTTC. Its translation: CASSQGVRSYNEQFF.